Listed here is a single T cell receptor beta chain. V lost 2 bases, J lost 6 bases, and 8 bases lay in between. The germline CDR1 and CDR2 sequences are MNHNS and SASEGT. The CDR3 consists of 13 residues. The sample belongs to a study of radiotherapy plus CTLA-4 blockade in lung cancer. The repertoire was sequenced with immunoSEQ multiplex PCR; TCRdb's copy has only in-frame clones and lacks some. The table includes approximately 50,000 clones, around 88% detected once. The TCR sequence derives from a human donor with non-small cell lung cancer that progressed on radiotherapy plus ipilimumab. Some clones in this sample may be carry-over from other donors' samples. The chain recombines TRBV6-1 with TRBJ1-5; D perhaps matches TRBD1 (6 bases). Here the sequenced sample was peripheral blood, taken from a patient treated with radiotherapy plus ipilimumab. The CDR3 bases are TGTGCCAGCAGTGAAACAGGGATTCAGCCCCAGCATTTT. Its protein product is CASSETGIQPQHF.